The entry below gives a single T cell receptor beta chain sequence along with its context. Germline V gives CDR1 LNHDA, CDR2 SQIVND (reference sequence). CDR3 length: 20 residues. V lost 0 bases and J lost 0; bases outside the gene matches: 13. This sample was taken from a study of blood T cell repertoires in COVID-19. Study details: There were acute and convalescent COVID-19 samples, and they came from the United States, Italy and Spain.

Method: immunoSEQ multiplex PCR; TCRdb's copy keeps in-frame clones and lacks some. The sample consists of about 230,000 clones, around 84% of them appearing once. Seattle's cohort entered during active infection and was followed longitudinally. The V and J genes are TRBV19 and TRBJ2-2, with 7 bases that match TRBD2. Sequencing used peripheral blood. This receptor was obtained from a man between 45 and 60 years old with COVID-19, enrolled during active disease. The chain's CDR3 is CASSIDRVLGAGANTGELFF. Written as DNA, the CDR3 is TGTGCCAGTAGTATAGACAGGGTTTTGGGTGCGGGAGCGAACACCGGGGAGCTGTTTTTT.